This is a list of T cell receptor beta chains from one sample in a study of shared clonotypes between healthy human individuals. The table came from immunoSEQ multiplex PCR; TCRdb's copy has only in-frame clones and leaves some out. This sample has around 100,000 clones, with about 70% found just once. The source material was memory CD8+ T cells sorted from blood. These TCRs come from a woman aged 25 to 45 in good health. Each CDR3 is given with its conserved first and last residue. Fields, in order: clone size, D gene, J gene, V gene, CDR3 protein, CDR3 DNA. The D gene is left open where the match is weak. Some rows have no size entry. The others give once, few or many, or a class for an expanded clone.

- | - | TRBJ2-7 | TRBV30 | CAAKNTDGLHEQYF | TGTGCCGCCAAAAACACAGACGGTCTACACGAGCAGTACTTC
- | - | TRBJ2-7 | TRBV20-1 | CSASASYEQYF | TGCAGTGCTAGTGCGTCCTACGAGCAGTACTTC
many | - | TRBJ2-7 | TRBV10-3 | CAITDTGQTNPVAGNEQYF | TGTGCCATCACCGATACGGGACAAACGAACCCCGTAGCGGGCAACGAGCAGTACTTC
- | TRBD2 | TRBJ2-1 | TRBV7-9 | CASSLVRGLANNEQFF | TGTGCCAGCAGCTTAGTTCGAGGACTAGCCAACAATGAGCAGTTCTTC
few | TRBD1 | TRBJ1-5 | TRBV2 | CASRGGTGVGQPQHF | TGTGCCAGCAGGGGAGGGACAGGGGTTGGGCAGCCCCAGCATTTT
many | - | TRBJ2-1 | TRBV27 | CASSSPIDKSYNEQFF | TGTGCCAGCAGTTCTCCCATCGACAAATCCTACAATGAGCAGTTCTTC
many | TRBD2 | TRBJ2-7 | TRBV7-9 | CASSHESGRGGDEQYF | TGTGCCAGCAGCCACGAAAGCGGGAGAGGGGGTGACGAGCAGTACTTC
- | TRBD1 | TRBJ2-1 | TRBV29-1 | CSVEYAGQGGFEQFF | TGCAGCGTTGAATATGCGGGACAGGGGGGATTTGAGCAGTTCTTC
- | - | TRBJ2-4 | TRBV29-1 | CSVEGTQNIQYF | TGCAGCGTTGAAGGGACACAAAACATTCAGTACTTC
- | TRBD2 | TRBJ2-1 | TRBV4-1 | CASSQDLAGLLYNEQFF | TGCGCCAGCAGCCAAGACCTAGCGGGCCTACTCTACAATGAGCAGTTCTTC